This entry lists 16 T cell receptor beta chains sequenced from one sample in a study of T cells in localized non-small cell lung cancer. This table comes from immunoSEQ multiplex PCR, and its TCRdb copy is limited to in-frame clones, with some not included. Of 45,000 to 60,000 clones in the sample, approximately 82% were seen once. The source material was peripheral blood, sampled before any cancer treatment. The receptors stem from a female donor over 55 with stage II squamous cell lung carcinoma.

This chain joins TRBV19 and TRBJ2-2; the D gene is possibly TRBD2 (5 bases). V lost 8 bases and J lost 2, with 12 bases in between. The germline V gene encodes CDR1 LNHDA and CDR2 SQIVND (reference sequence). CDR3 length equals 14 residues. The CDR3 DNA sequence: TGTGCCAGTGAGGGATCTTTCAACACCGGGGAGCTGTTTTTT. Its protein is CASEGSFNTGELFF.

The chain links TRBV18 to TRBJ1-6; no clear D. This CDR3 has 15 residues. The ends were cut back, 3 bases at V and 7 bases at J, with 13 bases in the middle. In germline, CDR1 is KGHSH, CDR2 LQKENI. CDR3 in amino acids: CASSPGPGKNSPLHF. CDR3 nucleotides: TGTGCCAGCTCACCTGGACCTGGCAAGAATTCACCCCTCCACTTT.

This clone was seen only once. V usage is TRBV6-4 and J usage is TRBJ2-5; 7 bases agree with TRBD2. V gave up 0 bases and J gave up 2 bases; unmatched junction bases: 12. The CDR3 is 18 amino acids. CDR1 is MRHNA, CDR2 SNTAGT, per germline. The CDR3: CASSDSSRGGTPQETQYF. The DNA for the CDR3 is TGTGCCAGCAGTGACTCGAGTCGCGGGGGAACCCCACAAGAGACCCAGTACTTC.

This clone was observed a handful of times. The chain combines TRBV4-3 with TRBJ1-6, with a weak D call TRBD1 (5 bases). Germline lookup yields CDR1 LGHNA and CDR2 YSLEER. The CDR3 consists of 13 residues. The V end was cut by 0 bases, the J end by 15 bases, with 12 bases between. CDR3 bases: TGCGCCAGCAGCCAAGATCCAGGAGACAGCCTCCACTTT. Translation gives CASSQDPGDSLHF.

The CDR3 loop is CASSHTVGGRPSELYGYTF. CDR3 nucleotides: TGTGCCAGCAGCCACACTGTGGGGGGGCGTCCATCTGAACTCTATGGCTACACCTTC. The V call is TRBV7-9, the J call TRBJ1-2; perhaps TRBD1 as D (6 bases). Between the trimmed V and J ends, which lost 5 bases and 4 bases, there was a span of 29 bases. Germline CDR1 and CDR2: SEHNR and FQNEAQ (reference sequence). The CDR3 length is 19 residues.

The CDR3 sequence: CATMWGRWVSNTEAFF. DNA of the CDR3: TGTGCCACCATGTGGGGCAGGTGGGTTTCGAACACTGAAGCTTTCTTT. This chain links TRBV5-4 with TRBJ1-1; possibly TRBD1 for D (5 bases). Germline CDR1 is SGHNT and CDR2 is YYREEE (reference sequence). Trimming took off 9 bases at V and 1 base at J, with 22 bases between the two ends. The length of the CDR3 is 16 residues.

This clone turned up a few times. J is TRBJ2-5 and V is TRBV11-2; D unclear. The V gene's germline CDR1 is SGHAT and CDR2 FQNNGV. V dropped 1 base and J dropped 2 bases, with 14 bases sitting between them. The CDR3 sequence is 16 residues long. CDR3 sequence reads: CASSLVALPEQETQYF. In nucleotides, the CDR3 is TGTGCCAGCAGCTTAGTTGCCCTCCCGGAGCAAGAGACCCAGTACTTC.

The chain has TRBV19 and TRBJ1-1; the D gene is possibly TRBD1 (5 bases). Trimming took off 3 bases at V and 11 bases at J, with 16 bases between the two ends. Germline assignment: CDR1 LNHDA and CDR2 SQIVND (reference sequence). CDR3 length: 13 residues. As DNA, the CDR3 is TGTGCCAGTAGTATTGAGGCAGGGCGACGGGCTTTCTTT. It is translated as CASSIEAGRRAFF.

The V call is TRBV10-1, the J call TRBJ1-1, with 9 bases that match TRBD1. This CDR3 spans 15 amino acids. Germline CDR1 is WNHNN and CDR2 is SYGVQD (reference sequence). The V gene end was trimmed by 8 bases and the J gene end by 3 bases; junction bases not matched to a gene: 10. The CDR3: CASGENRGRDTEAFF. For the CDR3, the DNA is TGCGCCAGCGGAGAAAACAGGGGGCGCGACACTGAAGCTTTCTTT.

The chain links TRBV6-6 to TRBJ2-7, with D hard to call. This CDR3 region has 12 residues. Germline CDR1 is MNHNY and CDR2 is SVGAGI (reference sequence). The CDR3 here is CVTKGSGHEQYF. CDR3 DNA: TGTGTTACGAAAGGCTCGGGCCACGAGCAGTACTTC.

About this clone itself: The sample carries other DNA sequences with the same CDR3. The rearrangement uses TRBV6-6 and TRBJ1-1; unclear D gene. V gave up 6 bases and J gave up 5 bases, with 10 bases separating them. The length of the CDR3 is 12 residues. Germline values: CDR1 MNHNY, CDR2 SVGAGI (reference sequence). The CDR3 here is CASSPHGTEAFF. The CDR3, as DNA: TGTGCCAGCAGCCCCCACGGTACTGAAGCTTTCTTT.

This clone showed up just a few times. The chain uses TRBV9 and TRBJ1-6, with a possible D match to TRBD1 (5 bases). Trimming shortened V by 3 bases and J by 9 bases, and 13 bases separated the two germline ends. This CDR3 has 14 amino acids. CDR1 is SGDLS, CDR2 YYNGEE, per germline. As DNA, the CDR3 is TGTGCCAGCAGCGAACAGGAGGAGATTTCACCCCTCCACTTT. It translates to CASSEQEEISPLHF.

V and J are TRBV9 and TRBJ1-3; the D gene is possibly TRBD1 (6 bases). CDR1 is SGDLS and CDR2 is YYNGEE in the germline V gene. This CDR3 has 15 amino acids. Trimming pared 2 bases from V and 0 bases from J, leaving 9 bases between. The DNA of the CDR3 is TGTGCCAGCAGCGTCGGGACACTCTCTGGAAACACCATATATTTT. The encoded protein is CASSVGTLSGNTIYF.

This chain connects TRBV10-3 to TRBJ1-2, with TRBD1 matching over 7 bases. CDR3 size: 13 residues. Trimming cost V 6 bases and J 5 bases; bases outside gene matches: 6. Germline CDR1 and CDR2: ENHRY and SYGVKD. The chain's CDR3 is CAIRGTENYGYTF. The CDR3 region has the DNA TGTGCCATCAGAGGGACAGAAAATTATGGCTACACCTTC.

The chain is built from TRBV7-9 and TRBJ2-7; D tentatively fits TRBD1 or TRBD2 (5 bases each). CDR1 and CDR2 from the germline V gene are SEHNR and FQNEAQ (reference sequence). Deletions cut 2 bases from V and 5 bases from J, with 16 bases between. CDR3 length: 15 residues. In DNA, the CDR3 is TGTGCCAGCAGCTTACCCGGGACCGGGCTCCACGAGCAGTACTTC. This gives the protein CASSLPGTGLHEQYF.

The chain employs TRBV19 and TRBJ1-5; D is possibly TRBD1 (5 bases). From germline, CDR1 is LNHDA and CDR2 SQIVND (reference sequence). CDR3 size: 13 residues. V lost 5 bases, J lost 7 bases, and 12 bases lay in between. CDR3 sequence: CASSPDNVQPQHF. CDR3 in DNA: TGTGCCAGTAGTCCGGACAATGTGCAGCCCCAGCATTTT.